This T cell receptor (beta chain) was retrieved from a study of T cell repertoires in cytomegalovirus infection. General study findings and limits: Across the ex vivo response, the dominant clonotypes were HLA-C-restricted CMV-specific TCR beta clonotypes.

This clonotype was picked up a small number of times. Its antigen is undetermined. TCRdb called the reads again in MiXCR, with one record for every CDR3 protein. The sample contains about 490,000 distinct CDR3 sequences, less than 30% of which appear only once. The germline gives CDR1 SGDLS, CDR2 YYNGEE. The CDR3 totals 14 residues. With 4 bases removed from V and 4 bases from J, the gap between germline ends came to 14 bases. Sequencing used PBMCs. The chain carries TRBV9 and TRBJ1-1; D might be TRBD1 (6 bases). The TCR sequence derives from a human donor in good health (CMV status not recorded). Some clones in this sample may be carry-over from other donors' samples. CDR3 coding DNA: TGTGCCAGCAGCCGGAGGGGGACGGCCACTGAAGCTTTCTTT. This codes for CASSRRGTATEAFF.